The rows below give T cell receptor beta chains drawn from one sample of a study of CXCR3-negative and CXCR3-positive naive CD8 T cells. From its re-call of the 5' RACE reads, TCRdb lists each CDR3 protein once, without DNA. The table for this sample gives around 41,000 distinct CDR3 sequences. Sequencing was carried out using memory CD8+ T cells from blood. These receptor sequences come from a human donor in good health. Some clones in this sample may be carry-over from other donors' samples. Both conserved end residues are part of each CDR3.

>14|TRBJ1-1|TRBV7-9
CATLRSSVGTEAFF
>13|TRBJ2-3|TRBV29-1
CSVRGRGTDTQYF
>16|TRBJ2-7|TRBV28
CASSLELGTIDYEQYF
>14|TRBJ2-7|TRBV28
CASSSSRTGVEQYF
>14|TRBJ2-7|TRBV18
CASSPNQVRYEQYF
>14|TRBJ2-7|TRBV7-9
CASSSSRPSYEQYF
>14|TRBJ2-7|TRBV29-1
CSVEAGPNSYEQYF
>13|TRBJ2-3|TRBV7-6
CASSLEETDTQYF
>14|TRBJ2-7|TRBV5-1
CASSLTSGYYEQYF
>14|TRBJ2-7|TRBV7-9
CASSFPDRAYEQYF
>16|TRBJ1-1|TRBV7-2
CASSSGPGFMNTEAFF
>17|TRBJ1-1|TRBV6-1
CASSGGVDRETNTEAFF
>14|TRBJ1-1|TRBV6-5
CASSYPGGFTEAFF
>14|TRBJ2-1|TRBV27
CASSLPAGGDKQFF
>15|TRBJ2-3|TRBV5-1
CASSPLGRGPDTQYF
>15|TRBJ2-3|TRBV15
CATSRVAGRTDTQYF
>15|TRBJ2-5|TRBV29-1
CSVETPGDPQETQYF
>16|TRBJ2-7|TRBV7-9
CASSSGFGLAELSTYF
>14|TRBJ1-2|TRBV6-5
CASAVRGFHYGYTF
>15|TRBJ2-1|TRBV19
CASTPPGGSYNEQFF
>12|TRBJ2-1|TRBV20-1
CSARGGRGRQFF
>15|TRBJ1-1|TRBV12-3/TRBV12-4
CASSLGQGAATEAFF
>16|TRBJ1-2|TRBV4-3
CASSQRPGAEYYGYTF
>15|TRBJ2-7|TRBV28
CASSPISRQPYEQYF
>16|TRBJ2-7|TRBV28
CASSILLAGEYYEQYF
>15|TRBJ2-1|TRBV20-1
CSDVFTMGGIDEQFF
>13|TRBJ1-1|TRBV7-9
CASSPTGSTEAFF
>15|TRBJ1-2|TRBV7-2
CASSQEGGGRFGYTF
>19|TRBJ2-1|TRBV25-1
CASSEYDRPGAGADNEQFF
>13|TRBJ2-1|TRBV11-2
CASNGLGYNEQFF
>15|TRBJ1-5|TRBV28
CASSLASGIDQPQHF
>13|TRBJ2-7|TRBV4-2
CASSPDPGDEQYF
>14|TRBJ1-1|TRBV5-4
CASSSGGGETEAFF
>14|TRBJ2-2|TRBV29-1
CSVAPSADTGELFF
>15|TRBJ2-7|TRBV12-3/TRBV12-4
CASGGGEGQPYEQYF
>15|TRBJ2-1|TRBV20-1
CSARDEPGPYNEQFF
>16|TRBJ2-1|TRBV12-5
CASGLVQGQGVYEQFF
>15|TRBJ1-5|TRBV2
CASSDSASSNQPQHF
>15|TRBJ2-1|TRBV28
CASSLFRAGDNEQFF
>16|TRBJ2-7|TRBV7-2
CASSAPPSGVIYEQYF
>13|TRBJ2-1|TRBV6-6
CATGTSSYNEQFF
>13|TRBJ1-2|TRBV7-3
CASRPPGDHGYTF
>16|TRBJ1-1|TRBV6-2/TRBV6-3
CASSYPQTPGDTEAFF
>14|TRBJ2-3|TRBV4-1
CASSQGTGTDTQYF
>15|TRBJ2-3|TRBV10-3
CAISEPTGEVDTQYF
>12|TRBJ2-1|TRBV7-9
CASSLQGDEQFF
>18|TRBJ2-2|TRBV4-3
CASSPKGQGAIYTGELFF